The next 2 T cell receptor beta chains were all read from a single sample in a study of blood T cell repertoires in COVID-19. Method: immunoSEQ multiplex PCR; TCRdb's copy keeps in-frame clones and lacks some. Of about 180,000 clones listed, 75% to 90% are singletons. Material: peripheral blood. The receptor source for this set is a human donor with active or convalescent COVID-19. The donor label of this sample is uncertain.

The CDR3 sequence: CAWSAGTGVGAKNIQYF. The DNA of the CDR3 is TGTGCCTGGAGCGCCGGGACAGGGGTTGGAGCCAAAAACATTCAGTACTTC. The chain carries TRBV30 and TRBJ2-4; TRBD1 matches at 10 bases. With V trimmed by 3 bases and J by 0 bases, 8 bases remained unmatched. This CDR3 is 17 amino acids long. Germline loops: CDR1 GTSNPN, CDR2 SVGIG (reference sequence).

The rearrangement uses TRBV7-9 and TRBJ1-4; D is undetermined. Between the trimmed V and J ends, which lost 1 base and 0 bases, there was a span of 6 bases. Germline lookup yields CDR1 SEHNR and CDR2 FQNEAQ (reference sequence). The CDR3 length is 15 residues. Here the CDR3 reads CASSLDSPTNEKLFF. The CDR3 bases are TGTGCCAGCAGCTTAGACAGTCCAACTAATGAAAAACTGTTTTTT.